This entry describes one TCR beta chain. The data were taken from a study of blood T cell repertoires in COVID-19. Study-wide background: Both acute and convalescent COVID-19 samples were obtained from the United States, Italy and Spain. In each case, the material was cDNA or gDNA derived from T cells, B-cell-depleted T cells, or PBMCs.

In the source study's methods: Reference gene primer amplification in the assay estimated nucleated cell counts. The assay was immunoSEQ multiplex PCR, and TCRdb's table has in-frame clones only and misses some. V and J calls and clone size are as listed in that table; D and trimming were resolved from the DNA. The sample consists of about 140,000 clones, around 81% of them appearing once. After removal of 4 bases from V and 1 base from J, the junction contained 9 bases not matched to a gene. Per the germline V gene, CDR1 is LNHDA and CDR2 is SQIVND (reference sequence). This CDR3 spans 18 amino acids.

The V and J genes are TRBV19 and TRBJ1-5; 11 nucleotides agree with TRBD1. Sequencing was done on a sample of peripheral blood. This TCR derives from a human donor in a cohort sampled during active COVID-19. The DNA for the CDR3 is TGTGCCAGTAGTAATAGGACAGGGGGCGTTCAGAGCAATCAGCCCCAGCATTTT. Its protein is CASSNRTGGVQSNQPQHF. Based on the CDR3 plus reference TRBV19 and TRBJ1-5, the full variable domain is DGGITQSPKYLFRKEGQNVTLSCEQNLNHDAMYWYRQDPGQGLRLIYYSQIVNDFQKGDIAEGYSVSREKKESFPLTVTSAQKNPTAFYLCASSNRTGGVQSNQPQHFGDGTRLSIL.